These 21 T cell receptor beta chains were sequenced from one sample in a study of T cell responses to AZD1222 COVID-19 vaccine. The repertoire was sequenced with immunoSEQ multiplex PCR; TCRdb's copy has only in-frame clones and lacks some. The repertoire holds 100,000 to 120,000 clones, 80% to 95% seen once, with about 7.8% in the top ten. The specimen was peripheral blood, collected on day 0 of AZD1222 vaccination. These receptors were taken from an adult in good health.

This clone was found once. This sequence joins TRBV6-5 and TRBJ1-1; tentative D call: TRBD1 (5 bases). The V gene's germline CDR1 is MNHEY and CDR2 SVGAGI. The germline V and J ends were trimmed by 6 bases and 0 bases, with 14 bases remaining between them. The CDR3 sequence is 15 residues long. The CDR3, as DNA: TGTGCCAGCAGAGGCAGGGAACATATGAACACTGAAGCTTTCTTT. Translated: CASRGREHMNTEAFF.

This clone occurred once. The V call is TRBV6-5, the J call TRBJ2-1; 7 bases map to TRBD1. Looked up from germline, CDR1 is MNHEY and CDR2 is SVGAGI. After removal of 5 bases from V and 4 bases from J, the junction contained 5 bases not matched to a gene. The CDR3 is 14 residues long. The CDR3 sequence: CASSPRTGYNEQFF. The CDR3 region has the DNA TGTGCCAGCAGTCCTCGGACAGGATACAATGAGCAGTTCTTC.

The chain links TRBV5-1 to TRBJ2-2, with D perhaps TRBD2 (5 bases). Germline lookup yields CDR1 SGHRS and CDR2 YFSETQ. V shed 2 bases and J shed 6 bases, with 11 bases lying between them. This CDR3 is built from 14 residues. The CDR3 DNA sequence: TGCGCCAGCAGCTTTGCGGACTTCTCCGGGGAGCTGTTTTTT. Its protein is CASSFADFSGELFF.

V is TRBV19 and J is TRBJ1-4, with D uncertain. Germline assignment: CDR1 LNHDA and CDR2 SQIVND (reference sequence). The CDR3 extends over 12 amino acids. Trimming left V 4 bases short and J 12 bases short, with 12 bases between. The CDR3 sequence is CASSSQPDQLFF. The CDR3 DNA reads as TGTGCCAGTAGTAGCCAACCCGACCAACTGTTTTTT.

This clone was seen a single time. This chain joins TRBV28 and TRBJ2-3; 7 bases are a match to TRBD2. The V gene end was trimmed by 3 bases and the J gene end by 1 base; junction bases not matched to a gene: 4. The CDR3 runs 15 residues. Germline CDR1 MDHEN, CDR2 SYDVKM. In DNA form, the CDR3 reads TGTGCCAGCAGTTTCGGGGGAGGGCGCACAGATACGCAGTATTTT. Translation: CASSFGGGRTDTQYF.

V gene TRBV20-1 combines with J gene TRBJ2-7; D unclear. This CDR3 is 8 amino acids long. CDR1 and CDR2 (germline): DFQATT, SNEGSKA (reference sequence). Trimming left V 7 bases short and J 5 bases short, with 3 bases between. The CDR3 protein is CSVHEQYF. The CDR3 DNA is TGCAGTGTGCACGAGCAGTACTTC.

The chain links TRBV6-5 to TRBJ1-2, with D unclear. The CDR3 is 15 residues long. Germline V gene data show CDR1 as MNHEY and CDR2 as SVGAGI. Trimming shortened V by 0 bases and J by 2 bases, and 10 bases separated the two germline ends. CDR3 amino acids: CASSYSTAGNYGYTF. The CDR3 DNA reads TGTGCCAGCAGTTACTCGACTGCAGGCAACTATGGCTACACCTTC.

The chain uses TRBV5-1 and TRBJ2-2; D perhaps matches TRBD1 (6 bases). V was cut by 2 bases and J by 6 bases, with 11 bases left in between. This CDR3 comprises 14 residues. In germline, CDR1 is SGHRS, CDR2 YFSETQ. In DNA, the CDR3 is TGCGCCAGCAGCTTAATACAGGGCCCCGGGGAGCTGTTTTTT. Its translation is CASSLIQGPGELFF. Full variable domain (outside the CDR3, taken from reference TRBV5-1 and TRBJ2-2): KAGVTQTPRYLIKTRGQQVTLSCSPISGHRSVSWYQQTPGQGLQFLFEYFSETQRNKGNFPGRFSGRQFSNSRSEMNVSTLELGDSALYLCASSLIQGPGELFFGEGSRLTVL.

This rearrangement joins TRBV21-1 to TRBJ2-2. TRBV21-1 is flagged as a pseudogene. The CDR3 consists of 15 residues. CDR3 sequence: CASSSSDPRTGELFF. DNA of the CDR3: TGTGCCAGCAGTTCCTCGGACCCCAGAACGGGGGAGCTGTTTTTT.

This clone was detected only once. This sequence joins TRBV5-4 and TRBJ1-1; no firm D call. CDR3 length: 11 residues. Germline V gene data show CDR1 as SGHNT and CDR2 as YYREEE (reference sequence). V was pared by 4 bases and J by 7 bases, with 8 bases between. CDR3 loop: CASSKDGEAFF. CDR3 in DNA: TGTGCCAGCAGCAAAGACGGTGAAGCTTTCTTT.

This chain uses TRBV12-5 with TRBJ1-1; D not resolved. The CDR3 covers 12 residues. Looked up from germline, CDR1 is LGHNT and CDR2 is FRNRAP. The germline V and J ends were trimmed by 4 bases and 3 bases, with 6 bases remaining between them. The CDR3 sequence is CASGSGYTEAFF. The CDR3, as DNA: TGTGCTAGTGGTTCCGGATACACTGAAGCTTTCTTT. Variable domain in full (rest from reference TRBV12-5 and TRBJ1-1): DARVTQTPRHKVTEMGQEVTMRCQPILGHNTVFWYRQTMMQGLELLAYFRNRAPLDDSGMPKDRFSAEMPDATLATLKIQPSEPRDSAVYFCASGSGYTEAFFGQGTRLTVV.

V and J are TRBV24-1 and TRBJ2-1; 11 bases align to TRBD1. Germline lookup yields CDR1 KGHDR and CDR2 SFDVKD. This CDR3 is built from 16 residues. After removal of 4 bases from V and 8 bases from J, the junction contained 9 bases not matched to a gene. This CDR3 is CATSDLGQGAVHEQFF. The CDR3 region has the DNA TGTGCCACCAGTGACCTAGGACAGGGGGCTGTGCATGAGCAGTTCTTC.

The chain couples TRBV19 to TRBJ2-1; D not resolved. The CDR3 spans 13 residues. V was pared by 7 bases and J by 4 bases, with 11 bases between. Germline CDR1 is LNHDA and CDR2 is SQIVND (reference sequence). The CDR3 DNA reads as TGTGCCAGTACCGACGGGCCTTACAATGAGCAGTTCTTC. It translates to CASTDGPYNEQFF.

This clone occurred once. This chain joins TRBV7-9 and TRBJ2-1; the match to TRBD2 covers 8 bases. V shed 5 bases, J shed 8 bases, and the junction held 14 bases outside the gene matches. The V gene's germline CDR1 is SEHNR and CDR2 FQNEAQ (reference sequence). The CDR3 spans 16 residues. CDR3 sequence reads: CASSPREAGANYEQFF. CDR3 nucleotides: TGTGCCAGCAGCCCTCGGGAAGCGGGGGCCAATTATGAGCAGTTCTTC. Complete variable domain (other parts from reference TRBV7-9 and TRBJ2-1): DTGVSQNPRHKITKRGQNVTFRCDPISEHNRLYWYRQTLGQGPEFLTYFQNEAQLEKSRLLSDRFSAERPKGSFSTLEIQRTEQGDSAMYLCASSPREAGANYEQFFGPGTRLTVL.

The CDR3 DNA sequence: TGTGCCAGCCTCGGACACAAACAGGGGCACTATGGCTACACCTTC. Translated: CASLGHKQGHYGYTF. The chain joins TRBV27 to TRBJ1-2; 7 bases map to TRBD1. The ends lost 8 bases at V and 3 bases at J; junction bases unmatched: 12. This CDR3 contains 15 residues. Germline CDR1 reads MNHEY; CDR2 reads SMNVEV (reference sequence).

This clone appeared a single time. The V and J genes are TRBV2 and TRBJ1-5; perhaps TRBD1 as D (6 bases). The CDR3 sequence is 14 residues long. The ends were cut back, 5 bases at V and 5 bases at J, with 13 bases in the middle. CDR1 is SNHLY and CDR2 is FYNNEI in the germline V gene. The CDR3 nucleotides are TGTGCCAGCAGTCCGCAGGGGAGTTATCAGCCCCAGCATTTT. Translating it yields CASSPQGSYQPQHF. Full variable domain (remainder filled in from reference TRBV2 and TRBJ1-5): EPEVTQTPSHQVTQMGQEVILRCVPISNHLYFYWYRQILGQKVEFLVSFYNNEISEKSEIFDDQFSVERPDGSNFTLKIRSTKLEDSAMYFCASSPQGSYQPQHFGDGTRLSIL.

This chain connects TRBV4-1 to TRBJ2-7; 9 positions agree with TRBD1. Germline V gives CDR1 MGHRA, CDR2 YSYEKL. J lost 5 bases, V lost 4 bases, and 6 bases had no gene match. The length of the CDR3 is 14 residues. CDR3 amino acids: CASSRGQGYHEQYF. The DNA of the CDR3 is TGCGCCAGCAGCCGCGGACAGGGGTACCACGAGCAGTACTTC.

The rearrangement uses TRBV11-2 and TRBJ1-1, with D perhaps matching TRBD1 (6 bases). Germline-derived CDR1 and CDR2 are SGHAT and FQNNGV. The CDR3 length is 13 residues. V dropped 0 bases and J dropped 11 bases, with 13 bases sitting between them. CDR3 sequence reads: CASSLDRQGRAFF. The CDR3 DNA reads TGTGCCAGCAGCTTAGATCGTCAGGGGAGGGCTTTCTTT.

The chain carries TRBV19 and TRBJ1-5; D may be TRBD1 (6 bases). Between the trimmed V and J ends, which lost 2 bases and 2 bases, there was a span of 7 bases. The CDR3 has 14 amino acids. Germline CDR1 and CDR2: LNHDA and SQIVND (reference sequence). CDR3 DNA sequence: TGTGCCAGTAGTATACGGACAGGCAATCAGCCCCAGCATTTT. It yields the protein CASSIRTGNQPQHF.

This chain uses TRBV11-2 with TRBJ2-1; 9 bases map to TRBD1. The ends lost 7 bases at V and 9 bases at J; junction bases unmatched: 7. Germline CDR1 SGHAT, CDR2 FQNNGV. The CDR3 length is 13 residues. The CDR3 reads CASNRDRGGEQFF. The CDR3 DNA reads TGTGCCAGCAACCGAGACAGGGGGGGTGAGCAGTTCTTC.

In DNA, the CDR3 is TGTGCCAGCAGCTTAAGGGCCAAGGGGGCAGTTGGGATGAACACTGAAGCTTTCTTT. Its translation: CASSLRAKGAVGMNTEAFF. The chain employs TRBV7-9 and TRBJ1-1; TRBD1 aligns across 7 bases. Germline lookup yields CDR1 SEHNR and CDR2 FQNEAQ (reference sequence). The CDR3 sequence is 19 residues long. Unmatched junction bases numbered 15, after V lost 2 bases and J lost 0 bases. Full variable domain (missing parts from reference TRBV7-9 and TRBJ1-1): DTGVSQNPRHKITKRGQNVTFRCDPISEHNRLYWYRQTLGQGPEFLTYFQNEAQLEKSRLLSDRFSAERPKGSFSTLEIQRTEQGDSAMYLCASSLRAKGAVGMNTEAFFGQGTRLTVV.